This T cell receptor beta chain is drawn from a study of blood T cell repertoires in COVID-19 (TCRdb year 2020). For the study in its entirety: Collaborator samples came from the United States, Italy and Spain and covered acute and convalescent phases of COVID-19. Subjects who had been exposed to COVID-19, were actively infected with it, or had recovered from it provided the deeply sampled blood TCRbeta repertoires that made up the dataset. The material from the prospective study consisted of cDNA or gDNA derived from T cells, B-cell-depleted T cells, or PBMCs. A freely available public database, intended as a resource for researchers studying the immune response to SARS-CoV-2, is where the repertoires were released. Where HLA class I and class II types were available, the types were taken from metadata supplied by the sample provider, not from assay-based typing. The samples were drawn from two sources: the first 160 participants of the ongoing ImmuneRACE study, and 1,200 or so subjects contributed by 6 global collaborators. A de-identified subject ID, COVID-19 status, age in years and sex were almost always included in the sample metadata.

The paper as a whole reports these results and caveats: Clinical and demographic metadata were provided uncurated, with the amount varying by source and participant.

One collaborating source in Seattle enrolled patients while the patients were actively infected and followed the patients over time throughout the course of disease. Whole blood was collected in K2EDTA tubes by collaborating institutions according to the institutions' own protocols. Collaborator samples were shipped for TCRbeta analysis as frozen whole blood, isolated PBMCs, or DNA extracted from either sample type. Regarding this clone: This clone's antigen is unknown. Per-nucleotide qualities are absent, and no much larger clonotype sits a single base away.

Here V drops 3 bases and J drops 2 bases, and the junction holds 9 bases not matched to any gene. The CDR3 goes from the cysteine to the phenylalanine over 16 residues. Only the CDR3 part of the read is kept: 48 bases, read in frame from the first base. Via the germline V gene (reference sequence), CDR1 is WNHNN and CDR2 SYGVQD. TCRbeta CDR3 regions were amplified from genomic DNA by means of the immunoSEQ Assay, a bias-controlled multiplex PCR. In the source study's methods: Nucleated cell counts per sample were estimated from amplification of reference gene primers within the assay. Sequence reads were collapsed and filtered to measure the absolute abundance of every unique TCRbeta CDR3 rearrangement. Productive Simpson clonality was computed per sample as the square root of Simpson's diversity index over productive rearrangements. The table was pulled from immuneACCESS by TCRdb, which kept in-frame rearrangements only. Such tables lose some clones; where checked, under half of the loss comes from unresolved V genes, and the rest has no known cause. The V and J calls and clone size come from that table; D and trimming were worked out from the DNA. The sample data list about 36,000 clones, and around 70% of these were observed just once. The leading ten clones occupy about 11% of the sample.

The TCR sequence derives from a man between 70 and 80 years old with COVID-19, enrolled during active disease. The specimen was peripheral blood. The V and J segments used are TRBV10-1 and TRBJ1-1, and TRBD1 aligns with 7 junction nucleotides. The CDR3 region: CASSERWDRYNTEAFF. The DNA sequence follows: TGCGCCAGCAGTGAAAGATGGGACAGATATAACACTGAAGCTTTCTTT.